This record covers a single TCR beta chain. Generated by immunoSEQ multiplex PCR, the TCRdb table keeps only in-frame clones and is missing some. This table has tens of thousands of clones, 91% appearing once. The sample comes from a study of blood T cell repertoires in COVID-19. This CDR3 region has 17 residues. Trimming at V came to 2 bases and at J to 4 bases, leaving 12 bases not matched to a gene. The V gene's germline CDR1 is KGHSH and CDR2 LQKENI. This TCR was recovered from a man in his fifties with active COVID-19. The genes are TRBV18 and TRBJ1-2; 8 nucleotides agree with TRBD1. Sample: peripheral blood. For the CDR3, the DNA is TGTGCCAGCTCACCAGTGAATGCAGGGGGCGCTGGCTATGGCTACACCTTC. It is translated as CASSPVNAGGAGYGYTF.